Below are 14 T cell receptor beta chains sequenced from a single sample in a study of early T cells in non-severe SARS-CoV-2 infection. TCRdb itself ran the 5' RACE reads through MiXCR, one entry per CDR3 protein. The sample has approximately 69,000 distinct CDR3 sequences, about 12% seen once. Material for sequencing was whole blood. The receptor set was obtained from an adult who was a healthcare worker with PCR-confirmed SARS-CoV-2 infection or an uninfected control (not recorded which).

The chain uses TRBV7-2 and TRBJ2-6; no definite D call. The CDR3 covers 14 residues. V dropped 1 base and J dropped 0 bases, with 1 base sitting between them. The V gene's germline CDR1 is SGHTA and CDR2 FQGNSA. In DNA form, the CDR3 reads TGTGCCAGCAGCTTAGACTCTGGGGCCAACGTCCTGACTTTC. Protein: CASSLDSGANVLTF.

This clonotype was found a few times. The rearrangement uses TRBV5-4 and TRBJ2-1; 9 nucleotides match TRBD2. CDR3 length: 14 amino acids. Germline assignment: CDR1 SGHNT and CDR2 YYREEE (reference sequence). Trimming at V came to 1 base and at J to 10 bases, leaving 6 bases not matched to a gene. The CDR3 DNA reads as TGTGCCAGCAGCTTGCGTAGCGGGAGCTTAGAGCAGTTCTTC. Translated: CASSLRSGSLEQFF. Full variable domain (remainder filled in from reference TRBV5-4 and TRBJ2-1): ETGVTQSPTHLIKTRGQQVTLRCSSQSGHNTVSWYQQALGQGPQFIFQYYREEENGRGNFPPRFSGLQFPNYSSELNVNALELDDSALYLCASSLRSGSLEQFFGPGTRLTVL.

Ten or more counts support this clonotype. The chain couples TRBV29-1 to TRBJ2-5, with D perhaps TRBD1 or TRBD2 (6 bases each). The CDR3 contains 14 residues. Germline V gene sequence: CDR1 SQVTM, CDR2 ANQGSEA. V gave up 4 bases and J gave up 5 bases, with 17 bases separating them. This CDR3 is CSVVLSGGGETQYF. The DNA for the CDR3 is TGCAGCGTTGTCCTTAGCGGAGGGGGGGAGACCCAGTACTTC.

The chain links TRBV20-1 to TRBJ2-1; TRBD2 matches 7 bases. J was trimmed by 4 bases and V by 3 bases; bases with no gene match: 9. The germline CDR1 and CDR2 sequences are DFQATT and SNEGSKA (reference sequence). This CDR3 contains 15 residues. For the CDR3, the DNA is TGCAGTGCTAGCCCTACCGGGAGGAATTACAATGAGCAGTTCTTC. It codes for CSASPTGRNYNEQFF.

This clonotype occurred many times. J is TRBJ2-3 and V is TRBV29-1, with TRBD2 matching 10 bases. The germline V gene has CDR1 SQVTM and CDR2 ANQGSEA. The CDR3 spans 10 residues. CDR3 in amino acids: CRAGGDTQYF. The CDR3 coding sequence is TGCAGAGCGGGGGGGGATACGCAGTATTTT.

This clonotype was detected ten times or more. V is TRBV24-1 and J is TRBJ2-3, with TRBD1 as a possible D gene (5 bases). Germline V lookup: CDR1 KGHDR, CDR2 SFDVKD. Trimming cost V 4 bases and J 2 bases, with 12 bases left between them. This CDR3 is built from 15 residues. The CDR3 sequence is CATSDTRQYTDTQYF. The CDR3 bases are TGTGCCACCAGTGACACTCGACAGTACACAGATACGCAGTATTTT.

This clonotype was detected ten times or more. This chain links TRBV24-1 with TRBJ2-2; D is possibly TRBD2 (6 bases). The V end lost 5 bases, the J end lost 8 bases, and 11 bases lay between the germline ends. The CDR3 spans 13 residues. Germline CDR1 is KGHDR and CDR2 is SFDVKD. CDR3 sequence: CATSVAELGELFF. The CDR3 DNA is TGTGCCACCAGTGTAGCGGAACTGGGGGAGCTGTTTTTT.

This clonotype was recorded many times. J is TRBJ1-2 and V is TRBV20-1; D not resolved. The CDR3 length is 13 residues. V dropped 2 bases and J dropped 8 bases, with 15 bases sitting between them. CDR1 and CDR2 from the germline V gene are DFQATT and SNEGSKA (reference sequence). The CDR3 loop reads CSARKASTGGYTF. The CDR3 DNA reads TGCAGTGCTAGAAAGGCCAGCACTGGGGGCTACACCTTC.

This clonotype was seen repeatedly, ten times or more. V is TRBV30 and J is TRBJ2-7, with 7 bases fitting TRBD2. CDR3 size: 12 residues. V lost 8 bases and J lost 4; bases outside the gene matches: 8. Germline CDR1 is GTSNPN and CDR2 is SVGIG (reference sequence). For the CDR3, the DNA is TGTGCCGGGGGGGACTTCCCTTACGAGCAGTACTTC. It codes for CAGGDFPYEQYF.

Turning to this clonotype: The missing conserved phenylalanine or tryptophan at the end of this CDR3 makes a read error likely. The chain joins TRBV7-7 to TRBJ2-5, with D tentatively TRBD2 (6 bases). The ends were cut back, 0 bases at V and 5 bases at J, with 10 bases in the middle. CDR3 size: 14 residues. Germline V CDR1 and CDR2: SSHAT, FNYEAQ (reference sequence). The CDR3 sequence is CASSLAGAGETQYI. The CDR3 DNA sequence: TGTGCCAGCAGCTTAGCAGGGGCGGGGGAGACCCAGTACATC.

V gene TRBV28 combines with J gene TRBJ2-4; TRBD1 aligns across 7 bases. Looked up from germline, CDR1 is MDHEN and CDR2 is SYDVKM. CDR3 size: 15 residues. With 5 bases clipped from V and 5 bases from J, the junction kept 9 bases outside the gene matches. The CDR3 DNA reads TGTGCCAGCAGTCCCTTGGACAGGCGACAAAACATTCAGTACTTC. The encoded protein is CASSPLDRRQNIQYF.

This clonotype was recorded at least ten times. This chain links TRBV12-3 or TRBV12-4 with TRBJ2-3; 7 bases line up with TRBD1. CDR3 length: 14 residues. J gave up 2 bases and V 6 bases, and 5 bases lay outside the gene matches. CDR3 sequence: CASRWTGPTDTQYF. CDR3 nucleotide sequence: TGTGCCAGCAGATGGACAGGCCCCACAGATACGCAGTATTTT.

The chain employs TRBV7-9 and TRBJ1-5, with 7 bases identical to TRBD1. Trimming cost V 1 base and J 6 bases; bases outside gene matches: 3. From germline, CDR1 is SEHNR and CDR2 FQNEAQ (reference sequence). The CDR3 totals 14 residues. The CDR3 DNA follows: TGTGCCAGCAGCTTAGGAGGGGGCGGTCAGCCCCAGCATTTT. It yields the protein CASSLGGGGQPQHF.

This clonotype was observed many times. The genes are TRBV6-2 or TRBV6-3 and TRBJ2-1, with unresolved D. The CDR3 contains 13 residues. V shed 8 bases and J shed 7 bases, with 15 bases lying between them. From germline, CDR1 is MNHEY and CDR2 SVGEGT. The CDR3 nucleotides are TGTGCCAGCCGAAACTCGGCAGGAAATGAGCAGTTCTTC. It encodes CASRNSAGNEQFF.